These 10 T cell receptor beta chains were all obtained from the same sample, sequenced in a study of cytomegalovirus exposure and HLA in healthy donors. Profiled with immunoSEQ multiplex PCR; TCRdb holds only in-frame clones, not every one. The data show 98,000 or so clones, approximately 85% seen once. Sequenced material: PBMCs. The receptors derive from a woman under 30 in good health and CMV-seronegative.

The chain employs TRBV5-1 and TRBJ1-2; a weak D match, TRBD1 (5 bases). Germline V gives CDR1 SGHRS, CDR2 YFSETQ. Trimming removed 0 bases from V and 10 bases from J, with 13 bases in between. The CDR3 runs 13 residues. CDR3 in amino acids: CASSLAGGGAYTF. In nucleotides, the CDR3 is TGCGCCAGCAGCTTGGCCGGAGGAGGGGCCTACACCTTC.

The rearrangement uses TRBV29-1 and TRBJ2-7; 7 bases are shared with TRBD1. The germline V gene encodes CDR1 SQVTM and CDR2 ANQGSEA. With 7 bases clipped from V and 0 bases from J, the junction kept 3 bases outside the gene matches. The CDR3 contains 12 residues. The DNA of the CDR3 is TGCAGCGGGCGACAGGGCTCCTACGAGCAGTACTTC. Translation gives CSGRQGSYEQYF.

This clone was found once. The chain recombines TRBV13 with TRBJ2-7; maybe TRBD2 (5 bases). The CDR3 runs to 16 residues. Germline loops: CDR1 PRHDT, CDR2 FYEKMQ (reference sequence). V shed 4 bases and J shed 5 bases, with 21 bases lying between them. The CDR3 coding sequence is TGTGCCAGCAGCTCGGGCCTCACGGGGATAATAAACGAGCAGTACTTC. Residues: CASSSGLTGIINEQYF.

V is TRBV5-6 and J is TRBJ2-7, with TRBD1 identical over 9 bases. The CDR3 totals 16 residues. Germline lookup yields CDR1 SGHDT and CDR2 YYEEEE. J was trimmed by 4 bases and V by 2 bases; bases with no gene match: 10. The CDR3 nucleotides read TGTGCCAGCAGCTTTTATTCGACAGGGGGTGTTTACGAGCAGTACTTC. Its translation is CASSFYSTGGVYEQYF.

This clone showed up many times. The chain combines TRBV5-4 with TRBJ2-3; a weak D match, TRBD2 (6 bases). The CDR3 spans 16 residues. Germline CDR1 SGHNT, CDR2 YYREEE (reference sequence). Trimming removed 4 bases from V and 5 bases from J, with 20 bases in between. This chain's CDR3 is CASSQDPLALGDTQYF. CDR3 DNA: TGTGCCAGCAGCCAAGATCCACTAGCTTTGGGAGATACGCAGTATTTT.

The genes are TRBV6-5 and TRBJ1-6; D perhaps matches TRBD1 (5 bases). The V end was cut by 0 bases, the J end by 9 bases, with 12 bases between. The CDR3 spans 15 residues. Germline V gives CDR1 MNHEY, CDR2 SVGAGI. Here the CDR3 DNA reads TGTGCCAGCAGTTACTCGAAGACAGAGCTTTCACCCCTCCACTTT. Residues: CASSYSKTELSPLHF.

The gene calls are TRBV7-9 and TRBJ1-2; 8 bases fit TRBD1. CDR3 size: 14 residues. The trim removed 6 bases at V and 8 bases at J, leaving 11 bases unmatched. Germline V gives CDR1 SEHNR, CDR2 FQNEAQ (reference sequence). The CDR3 region is CASSSQGAVKGYTF. CDR3 in DNA: TGTGCCAGCAGTTCGCAGGGGGCGGTGAAAGGCTACACCTTC.

V is TRBV6-1 and J is TRBJ1-1; perhaps TRBD1 as D (6 bases). The CDR3 runs to 15 residues. Trimming removed 2 bases from V and 0 bases from J, with 10 bases in between. Germline assignment: CDR1 MNHNS and CDR2 SASEGT. The CDR3 DNA reads TGTGCCAGCAGTGAATTCGGGACACTGAACACTGAAGCTTTCTTT. Translated: CASSEFGTLNTEAFF.

This clone was detected only once. V is TRBV7-9 and J is TRBJ1-5; 7 nucleotides align to TRBD1. Looked up from germline, CDR1 is SEHNR and CDR2 is FQNEAQ (reference sequence). This CDR3 is built from 14 residues. V was pared by 5 bases and J by 5 bases, with 6 bases of the junction left unmatched. The CDR3 region is CASSQTGNDQPQHF. CDR3 DNA: TGTGCCAGCAGCCAGACAGGGAATGATCAGCCCCAGCATTTT. The complete variable domain, with remaining parts taken from reference TRBV7-9 and TRBJ1-5, reads DTGVSQNPRHKITKRGQNVTFRCDPISEHNRLYWYRQTLGQGPEFLTYFQNEAQLEKSRLLSDRFSAERPKGSFSTLEIQRTEQGDSAMYLCASSQTGNDQPQHFGDGTRLSIL.

The CDR3 spells CASSERRLGGTYEQYF. The CDR3 DNA reads TGTGCCAGCAGCGAAAGGAGACTAGGTGGGACCTACGAGCAGTACTTC. The chain has TRBV2 and TRBJ2-7; weak D call: TRBD2 (6 bases). Germline V gives CDR1 SNHLY, CDR2 FYNNEI. CDR3 length: 16 amino acids. With 6 bases removed from V and 2 bases from J, the gap between germline ends came to 20 bases.